The source of this T cell receptor beta chain is a study of T cell responses to AZD1222 COVID-19 vaccine. Points from the study as a whole: Recipients of two AZD1222 doses showed rising Spike-specific TCR breadth and depth. Regions 160-218 and 743-854 dominated among vaccine-associated CD4 TCRs spanning spike. Possibly, clonal diversity was underestimated; donors were largely white British and included more females.

Repertoires were generated with immunoSEQ multiplex PCR, while TCRdb's copy carries only in-frame clones and drops some. The sample records some 99,000 clones, about 87% being singletons. Trimming removed 6 bases from V and 2 bases from J; junction bases left unmatched: 6. The CDR3 contains 14 residues. CDR1 and CDR2 (germline): MNHEY, SVGAGI. As to this clone: Antigen unknown.

The TCR sequence derives from an adult who received the AZD1222 COVID-19 vaccine. This material consisted of peripheral blood, taken 28 days after the second AZD1222 dose. The chain carries TRBV6-5 and TRBJ2-7, with 8 positions matching TRBD2. The CDR3 sequence is CASRNGRGTYEQYF. The CDR3 coding sequence is TGTGCCAGCAGAAACGGGAGGGGGACCTACGAGCAGTACTTC.